These 28 T cell receptor beta chains originate from one sample sequenced in a study of T cell responses to AZD1222 COVID-19 vaccine. Clones were sequenced by immunoSEQ multiplex PCR, and TCRdb holds only the in-frame ones, with some missing. Of roughly 70,000 clones listed, less than 85% are singletons. The input for sequencing was peripheral blood, taken on day 0 of AZD1222 vaccination. The source is an adult in good health.

The chain uses TRBV11-2 and TRBJ1-4; D perhaps matches TRBD1 (5 bases). V lost 4 bases and J 11 bases, leaving 11 bases between the germline ends. The germline V gene has CDR1 SGHAT and CDR2 FQNNGV. The CDR3 runs 12 residues. The DNA for the CDR3 is TGTGCCAGCAGCTCATTTGACAGCAAACTGTTTTTT. Protein sequence: CASSSFDSKLFF.

V and J are TRBV5-6 and TRBJ2-7; D may correspond to TRBD1 or TRBD2 (5 bases each). The V gene lost 4 bases and the J gene lost 7 bases, with 9 bases spanning the gap. The germline V gene encodes CDR1 SGHDT and CDR2 YYEEEE. This CDR3 is 11 amino acids long. For the CDR3, the DNA is TGTGCCAGCAGCAGAGGGGTAGAGCAGTACTTC. As protein: CASSRGVEQYF.

The J gene is TRBJ1-3, the V gene TRBV5-1; weak D call: TRBD1 (6 bases). V was clipped by 4 bases and J by 0 bases, with 14 bases between them. This CDR3 has 16 residues. Germline loops: CDR1 SGHRS, CDR2 YFSETQ. The CDR3 reads CASSREGTSSGNTIYF. CDR3 sequence (DNA): TGCGCCAGCAGCCGTGAAGGGACATCCTCTGGAAACACCATATATTTT.

The genes are TRBV7-9 and TRBJ2-3, with D possibly being TRBD1 (6 bases). V lost 3 bases and J 1 base, leaving 11 bases between the germline ends. This CDR3 is 15 amino acids long. Germline lookup yields CDR1 SEHNR and CDR2 FQNEAQ (reference sequence). The CDR3 DNA reads as TGTGCCAGCAGCTTTGGACAGTTAGGCACAGATACGCAGTATTTT. Translating it yields CASSFGQLGTDTQYF. The variable domain in full, with the rest retrieved from reference TRBV7-9 and TRBJ2-3, is DTGVSQNPRHKITKRGQNVTFRCDPISEHNRLYWYRQTLGQGPEFLTYFQNEAQLEKSRLLSDRFSAERPKGSFSTLEIQRTEQGDSAMYLCASSFGQLGTDTQYFGPGTRLTVL.

The chain carries TRBV14 and TRBJ1-1, with D unresolved. In germline, CDR1 is SGHDN, CDR2 FVKESK. This CDR3 region has 14 residues. Between the trimmed V and J ends, which lost 7 bases and 4 bases, there was a span of 16 bases. The CDR3 spells CASTPPDLGTEAFF. The CDR3 DNA sequence: TGTGCCAGCACCCCCCCCGATTTGGGCACTGAAGCTTTCTTT.

The chain uses TRBV4-1 and TRBJ1-1; 7 bases fit TRBD1. The CDR3 consists of 15 residues. Trimming at V came to 4 bases and at J to 1 base, leaving 6 bases not matched to a gene. Germline lookup yields CDR1 MGHRA and CDR2 YSYEKL. The CDR3 loop reads CASSLLTGSNTEAFF. In DNA, the CDR3 is TGCGCCAGCAGCCTTCTGACAGGGTCGAACACTGAAGCTTTCTTT.

This chain links TRBV7-6 with TRBJ1-2; no clear D gene. Germline CDR1 is SGHVS and CDR2 is FNYEAQ. V was pared by 4 bases and J by 8 bases, with 14 bases between. The CDR3 is 13 amino acids. The CDR3, as DNA: TGTGCCAGCAGCTCGGGGATAGTGCAGGGCTACACCTTC. As protein: CASSSGIVQGYTF.

This rearrangement joins TRBV19 to TRBJ1-2; the D gene is possibly TRBD1 (5 bases). CDR1 LNHDA and CDR2 SQIVND come from the germline V gene (reference sequence). The CDR3 extends over 15 amino acids. Trimming took 6 bases from V and 8 from J, leaving 22 bases between them. The CDR3 sequence is CASSPDRGGVYGYTF. As DNA, the CDR3 is TGTGCCAGTAGCCCAGATCGGGGGGGTGTCTACGGCTACACCTTC.

The genes are TRBV6-5 and TRBJ2-1; D remains unclear. Germline loops: CDR1 MNHEY, CDR2 SVGAGI. The V end was cut by 0 bases, the J end by 10 bases, with 10 bases between. The CDR3 length is 13 residues. CDR3 DNA sequence: TGTGCCAGCAGTTACTCGGGCGTAGTGGAGCAGTTCTTC. As protein: CASSYSGVVEQFF.

This clone was detected a few times. The CDR3 DNA sequence: TGTGCCAGCAGTACGGACGAGAACACTGAAGCTTTCTTT. Encoded protein: CASSTDENTEAFF. The V gene is TRBV12-3 or TRBV12-4, the J gene TRBJ1-1, with D unresolved. The V gene lost 5 bases and the J gene lost 1 base, with 8 bases spanning the gap. This CDR3 contains 13 residues.

The chain employs TRBV28 and TRBJ1-3, with D hard to call. Germline CDR1 and CDR2: MDHEN and SYDVKM. Trimming removed 6 bases at V and 1 base at J, with 4 bases between. This CDR3 has 12 amino acids. CDR3 DNA sequence: TGTGCCAGCAGGGGTTCTGGAAACACCATATATTTT. This translates into CASRGSGNTIYF.

The chain carries TRBV1 and TRBJ1-2; the DNA was not used to check the table's D call, TRBD1. TRBV1 constitutes a pseudogene. The CDR3 is 13 amino acids. The CDR3 DNA follows: TGCACCAGCAGCACGGGACAAGTAGAGGGCTACACCTTC. This codes for CTSSTGQVEGYTF.

The rearrangement joins TRBV2 to TRBJ2-2, with D maybe TRBD2 (5 bases). Trimming took 8 bases from V and 5 from J, leaving 12 bases between them. The CDR3 is 13 amino acids. The germline CDR1 and CDR2 sequences are SNHLY and FYNNEI. For the CDR3, the DNA is TGTGCCAGCCACGAGGGATGGACCGGGGAGCTGTTTTTT. Translated, it gives CASHEGWTGELFF. Variable domain in full (rest from reference TRBV2 and TRBJ2-2): EPEVTQTPSHQVTQMGQEVILRCVPISNHLYFYWYRQILGQKVEFLVSFYNNEISEKSEIFDDQFSVERPDGSNFTLKIRSTKLEDSAMYFCASHEGWTGELFFGEGSRLTVL.

V gene TRBV3-1 (or the pseudogene TRBV3-2) combines with J gene TRBJ2-4; 8 bases match TRBD2. This CDR3 is built from 16 residues. Germline V gene lookup returns CDR1 LGHDT and CDR2 YNNKEL (reference sequence). V lost 7 bases, J lost 0 bases, and 8 bases stayed unmatched. CDR3 region: CASNLDGRVAKNIQYF. The CDR3 DNA reads TGTGCCAGCAACCTCGACGGGAGGGTAGCCAAAAACATTCAGTACTTC.

Note on this clone: Distinct nucleotide sequences in the sample also encode this CDR3. This sequence joins TRBV11-3 and TRBJ1-1; unclear D gene. The germline V gene has CDR1 SGHNT and CDR2 YENEEA. The CDR3 is 13 residues long. V was trimmed by 1 base and J by 3 bases, leaving 6 bases between them. Here the CDR3 DNA reads TGTGCCAGCAGCTTAGGTCTCGACACTGAAGCTTTCTTT. The encoded protein is CASSLGLDTEAFF. Together with reference TRBV11-3 and TRBJ1-1, the CDR3 gives the full variable domain: EAGVVQSPRYKIIEKKQPVAFWCNPISGHNTLYWYLQNLGQGPELLIRYENEEAVDDSQLPKDRFSAERLKGVDSTLKIQPAELGDSAVYLCASSLGLDTEAFFGQGTRLTVV.

Written as DNA, the CDR3 is TGTGCCAGCAGCTTGGGGGGGGTGGGCAATCAGCCCCAGCATTTT. Translation gives CASSLGGVGNQPQHF. The chain is built from TRBV5-8 and TRBJ1-5; tentatively, D is TRBD1 (5 bases). The V gene's germline CDR1 is SGHTS and CDR2 YDEGEE. The CDR3 is 15 amino acids. The ends were cut back, 0 bases at V and 2 bases at J, with 9 bases in the middle.

This chain uses TRBV7-2 with TRBJ1-2; D may be TRBD1 (6 bases). This CDR3 contains 13 residues. With 5 bases removed from V and 2 bases from J, the gap between germline ends came to 9 bases. In germline, CDR1 is SGHTA, CDR2 FQGNSA. The CDR3 protein is CASSVTGNYGYTF. For the CDR3, the DNA is TGTGCCAGCAGCGTTACAGGGAACTATGGCTACACCTTC.

V gene TRBV5-4 combines with J gene TRBJ1-5; unclear D gene. Trimming shortened V by 0 bases and J by 6 bases, and 7 bases separated the two germline ends. The CDR3 totals 13 residues. Germline assignment: CDR1 SGHNT and CDR2 YYREEE (reference sequence). The CDR3: CASSLDPGQPQHF. CDR3 DNA: TGTGCCAGCAGCTTGGACCCCGGTCAGCCCCAGCATTTT.

The rearrangement joins TRBV11-2 to TRBJ2-1; D is possibly TRBD2 (5 bases). CDR1 and CDR2 from the germline V gene are SGHAT and FQNNGV. The length of the CDR3 is 16 residues. With 5 bases removed from V and 3 bases from J, the gap between germline ends came to 17 bases. The CDR3 region has the DNA TGTGCCAGCAGCCCCTCGTGGGAGAACTTCTACAATGAGCAGTTCTTC. Residues: CASSPSWENFYNEQFF.

V usage is TRBV10-3 and J usage is TRBJ2-7; perhaps TRBD2 as D (5 bases). Looked up from germline, CDR1 is ENHRY and CDR2 is SYGVKD. This CDR3 contains 13 residues. The V and J ends lost 2 bases and 3 bases respectively, with 8 bases between them. The CDR3 DNA follows: TGTGCCATCAGTGAGAGCGGATTCTACGAGCAGTACTTC. This translates into CAISESGFYEQYF.

V and J are TRBV19 and TRBJ1-2; D gene unclear. V was shortened by 0 bases and J by 2 bases, with 10 bases between the two germline ends. The CDR3 is made up of 15 amino acids. Germline CDR1 and CDR2: LNHDA and SQIVND (reference sequence). CDR3 in DNA: TGTGCCAGTAGTATAGACGAAGGTTCGAACTATGGCTACACCTTC. Translating it yields CASSIDEGSNYGYTF.

V is TRBV18 and J is TRBJ2-7; 10 positions agree with TRBD1. V was pared by 1 base and J by 6 bases, with 6 bases of the junction left unmatched. This CDR3 is built from 15 residues. Germline CDR1 reads KGHSH; CDR2 reads LQKENI. CDR3 coding DNA: TGTGCCAGCTCACCACTGGGGACAGGGGAAGGCGAGCAGTACTTC. It specifies CASSPLGTGEGEQYF. Full variable domain (rest looked up from reference TRBV18 and TRBJ2-7): NAGVMQNPRHLVRRRGQEARLRCSPMKGHSHVYWYRQLPEEGLKFMVYLQKENIIDESGMPKERFSAEFPKEGPSILRIQQVVRGDSAAYFCASSPLGTGEGEQYFGPGTRLTVT.

The chain recombines TRBV10-3 with TRBJ1-1; D may be TRBD1 (6 bases). CDR1 is ENHRY and CDR2 is SYGVKD in the germline V gene. The V and J ends lost 7 bases and 4 bases respectively, with 22 bases between them. The CDR3 covers 16 residues. CDR3 loop: CAINDRTGSLPTEAFF. The DNA of the CDR3 is TGTGCCATCAACGATCGTACAGGGTCGCTCCCCACTGAAGCTTTCTTT.

V usage is TRBV10-1 and J usage is TRBJ2-1, with 9 bases identical to TRBD2. Germline V lookup: CDR1 WNHNN, CDR2 SYGVQD (reference sequence). This CDR3 has 14 amino acids. J gave up 3 bases and V 9 bases, and 6 bases lay outside the gene matches. The CDR3 coding sequence is TGCGCCAGTAGCGGGGGACTGGACTACAATGAGCAGTTCTTC. Translation: CASSGGLDYNEQFF.

This chain uses TRBV9 with TRBJ2-1, with TRBD2 matching 9 bases. Per the germline V gene, CDR1 is SGDLS and CDR2 is YYNGEE. The CDR3 sequence is 15 residues long. Unmatched junction bases numbered 12, after V lost 4 bases and J lost 10 bases. The DNA of the CDR3 is TGTGCCAGCAGCATAAGCGGGGGGCCTAGTTACGAGCAGTTCTTC. It encodes CASSISGGPSYEQFF.

V is TRBV5-5 and J is TRBJ2-3; D assignment may be TRBD1 or TRBD2 (5 bases each). CDR3 length: 16 amino acids. Trimming took 7 bases from V and 5 from J, leaving 23 bases between them. In germline, CDR1 is SGHKS, CDR2 YYEKEE (reference sequence). The CDR3 protein is CASEAPGATILDTQYF. In DNA form, the CDR3 reads TGTGCCAGCGAGGCGCCCGGGGCGACCATATTAGATACGCAGTATTTT.

The CDR3 DNA follows: TGTGCCAGCAGCTCTAAATTAAGGGCGCGCGAGCAGTACTTC. Translated, it gives CASSSKLRAREQYF. The chain uses TRBV5-6 and TRBJ2-7, with D hard to call. The ends were cut back, 3 bases at V and 6 bases at J, with 16 bases in the middle. CDR1 SGHDT and CDR2 YYEEEE come from the germline V gene. There are 14 residues in the CDR3.

The chain combines TRBV2 with TRBJ1-1; D remains ambiguous. Per germline, CDR1 SNHLY and CDR2 FYNNEI. V lost 6 bases and J lost 4, with 9 bases in between. The CDR3 has 12 amino acids. The CDR3 region is CASRYTSTEAFF. Here the CDR3 DNA reads TGTGCCAGCAGGTACACTTCCACTGAAGCTTTCTTT.